Listed here are 17 T cell receptor beta chains from one sample, sequenced in a study of human T cells and chemical hapten exposure. Time point in this sample: pre-sensitization, week 0. The treatment: therapeutic diphenylcyclopropenone sensitization with weekly scalp DPC. TCRdb re-called the RACE reads through MiXCR, storing one row per CDR3 protein. In the table there are 200,000 to 300,000 distinct CDR3 sequences, 8.6% of which are singletons. The sample here was whole blood, taken in connection with sensitization to the hapten diphenylcyclopropenone (DPC). The source is a woman in her forties with alopecia areata. Some clones in this sample may be carry-over from other donors' samples.

The chain recombines TRBV30 with TRBJ2-4; D is uncertain. The V and J ends lost 4 bases and 3 bases respectively, with 7 bases between them. The CDR3 is made up of 12 amino acids. CDR1 GTSNPN and CDR2 SVGIG come from the germline V gene (reference sequence). Written as DNA, the CDR3 is TGTGCCTGGAACAGAGGCAAAAACATTCAGTACTTC. Residues: CAWNRGKNIQYF.

This clonotype was seen many times. DNA for the CDR3: TGTGCCAGCAGCTCTGGGGGGAGTAATGAGCAGTTCTTC. Protein product: CASSSGGSNEQFF. The chain recombines TRBV7-2 with TRBJ2-1; tentative D call: TRBD2 (6 bases). The CDR3 runs 13 residues. From germline, CDR1 is SGHTA and CDR2 FQGNSA. Trimming removed 4 bases at V and 7 bases at J, with 11 bases between.

The chain recombines TRBV7-9 with TRBJ2-6, with 7 bases matching TRBD1. The CDR3 is made up of 16 amino acids. With V trimmed by 6 bases and J by 1 base, 6 bases remained unmatched. Germline CDR1 is SEHNR and CDR2 is FQNEAQ (reference sequence). The CDR3 DNA sequence: TGTGCCAGCAGTCGAACGGGACAGTCTGGGGCCAACGTCCTGACTTTC. Protein product: CASSRTGQSGANVLTF. The full variable domain, with the rest looked up from reference TRBV7-9 and TRBJ2-6, is DTGVSQNPRHKITKRGQNVTFRCDPISEHNRLYWYRQTLGQGPEFLTYFQNEAQLEKSRLLSDRFSAERPKGSFSTLEIQRTEQGDSAMYLCASSRTGQSGANVLTFGAGSRLTVL.

V gene TRBV4-1 combines with J gene TRBJ2-7; no definite D call. Germline-derived CDR1 and CDR2 are MGHRA and YSYEKL. V was clipped by 2 bases and J by 0 bases, with 8 bases between them. The CDR3 spans 14 residues. The CDR3 DNA reads as TGCGCCAGCAGCCAAATCGTTCTCTCCTACGAGCAGTACTTC. It is translated as CASSQIVLSYEQYF.

This clonotype was picked up a small number of times. V is TRBV7-9 and J is TRBJ2-2; 9 nucleotides line up with TRBD2. Trimming removed 4 bases from V and 3 bases from J; junction bases left unmatched: 6. Per germline, CDR1 SEHNR and CDR2 FQNEAQ (reference sequence). The CDR3 has 16 residues. CDR3 nucleotides: TGTGCCAGCAGCTCCATAGCGGGAGAGGACACCGGGGAGCTGTTTTTT. The encoded protein is CASSSIAGEDTGELFF.

This chain links TRBV11-2 with TRBJ2-2, with D possibly being TRBD2 (5 bases). The V gene lost 3 bases and the J gene lost 3 bases, with 14 bases spanning the gap. CDR1 and CDR2 from the germline V gene are SGHAT and FQNNGV. The CDR3 runs 16 residues. CDR3 in amino acids: CASSFRVGVDTGELFF. In DNA, the CDR3 is TGTGCCAGCAGCTTCCGAGTGGGAGTGGACACCGGGGAGCTGTTTTTT.

The chain couples TRBV14 to TRBJ2-3; 7 positions match TRBD2. The germline V gene has CDR1 SGHDN and CDR2 FVKESK. Trimming cost V 3 bases and J 4 bases; bases outside gene matches: 7. The CDR3 length is 15 residues. CDR3 region: CASSHLRGSADTQYF. CDR3 nucleotides: TGTGCCAGCAGCCACCTTCGCGGGAGCGCAGATACGCAGTATTTT.

The V gene is TRBV18, the J gene TRBJ1-6; D remains unclear. CDR1 is KGHSH, CDR2 LQKENI, per germline. V lost 5 bases and J 7 bases, leaving 18 bases between the germline ends. The CDR3 is made up of 16 amino acids. This chain's CDR3 is CASSSRPDLGNSPLHF. The CDR3 DNA sequence: TGTGCCAGCTCATCTAGACCCGATCTGGGCAATTCACCCCTCCACTTT. The variable domain in full, completed from reference TRBV18 and TRBJ1-6, reads NAGVMQNPRHLVRRRGQEARLRCSPMKGHSHVYWYRQLPEEGLKFMVYLQKENIIDESGMPKERFSAEFPKEGPSILRIQQVVRGDSAAYFCASSSRPDLGNSPLHFGNGTRLTVT.

A few counts support this clonotype. The CDR3 DNA follows: TGTGCCAGCAGTTTCCGCCCTAGCGGGAGGCAAATTAACACAGATACGCAGTATTTT. It specifies CASSFRPSGRQINTDTQYF. J is TRBJ2-3 and V is TRBV28, with 11 bases matching TRBD2. V lost 3 bases and J lost 2; bases outside the gene matches: 13. This CDR3 is 19 amino acids long. CDR1 is MDHEN, CDR2 SYDVKM, per germline.

A few counts support this clonotype. The V and J genes are TRBV20-1 and TRBJ1-5, with D possibly being TRBD1 (6 bases). V was clipped by 6 bases and J by 2 bases, with 17 bases between them. Germline CDR1 is DFQATT and CDR2 is SNEGSKA (reference sequence). The CDR3 contains 15 residues. In DNA, the CDR3 is TGCAGTGCCCACCGCCGGGACACACGCAATCAGCCCCAGCATTTT. Residues: CSAHRRDTRNQPQHF.

This clonotype was picked up a small number of times. The rearrangement links TRBV28 to TRBJ1-5, with unresolved D. The germline V gene encodes CDR1 MDHEN and CDR2 SYDVKM. The CDR3 is 16 amino acids. Trimming removed 5 bases from V and 5 bases from J, with 19 bases in between. DNA for the CDR3: TGTGCCAGCAGTCTCCTTCGGTTAGCTGTGTATCAGCCCCAGCATTTT. This gives the protein CASSLLRLAVYQPQHF. The full variable domain, completed using reference TRBV28 and TRBJ1-5, is DVKVTQSSRYLVKRTGEKVFLECVQDMDHENMFWYRQDPGLGLRLIYFSYDVKMKEKGDIPEGYSVSREKKERFSLILESASTNQTSMYLCASSLLRLAVYQPQHFGDGTRLSIL.

Many counts were recorded for this clonotype. The chain uses TRBV28 and TRBJ2-1; D gene unclear. Trimming stripped 3 bases from V and 7 bases from J, with 4 bases between. The CDR3 spans 11 residues. Germline V lookup: CDR1 MDHEN, CDR2 SYDVKM. The CDR3 DNA reads TGTGCCAGCAGTTTCAGGAATGAGCAGTTCTTC. As protein: CASSFRNEQFF. The whole variable domain, filled in from reference TRBV28 and TRBJ2-1, reads DVKVTQSSRYLVKRTGEKVFLECVQDMDHENMFWYRQDPGLGLRLIYFSYDVKMKEKGDIPEGYSVSREKKERFSLILESASTNQTSMYLCASSFRNEQFFGPGTRLTVL.

This clonotype was seen at least ten times. The chain combines TRBV9 with TRBJ2-5, with TRBD2 identical over 9 bases. Germline V CDR1 and CDR2: SGDLS, YYNGEE. The V gene end was trimmed by 3 bases and the J gene end by 3 bases; junction bases not matched to a gene: 6. The CDR3 is 15 amino acids. In nucleotides, the CDR3 is TGTGCCAGCAGCGACCCCAGACTAGCGGAAGAGACCCAGTACTTC. Translating it yields CASSDPRLAEETQYF.

The chain uses TRBV4-3 and TRBJ2-1; D uncertain. V lost 0 bases and J 9 bases, leaving 9 bases between the germline ends. CDR3 length equals 13 residues. Germline CDR1 and CDR2: LGHNA and YSLEER. The CDR3 nucleotides read TGCGCCAGCAGCCAAGATAGTAAGGGTGAGCAGTTCTTC. Translating it yields CASSQDSKGEQFF.

The genes are TRBV12-3 or TRBV12-4 and TRBJ2-7, with no clear D. Trimming left V 0 bases short and J 6 bases short, with 12 bases between. The CDR3 consists of 14 residues. The chain's CDR3 is CASSLAHRRREQYF. CDR3 nucleotide sequence: TGTGCCAGCAGTTTAGCGCATCGCCGGCGCGAGCAGTACTTC.

This clonotype was observed many times. CDR3 in DNA: TGCGCCAGCTCCGGGGGGATGAACACTGAAGCTTTCTTT. The encoded protein is CASSGGMNTEAFF. J is TRBJ1-1 and V is TRBV5-1; possible D gene TRBD1, 5 bases. The CDR3 is made up of 13 amino acids. Between the trimmed V and J ends, which lost 7 bases and 0 bases, there was a span of 10 bases. CDR1 and CDR2 from the germline V gene are SGHRS and YFSETQ.

The chain joins TRBV28 to TRBJ2-1; D is perhaps TRBD2 (5 bases). The V end lost 10 bases, the J end lost 4 bases, and 14 bases lay between the germline ends. Germline CDR1 and CDR2: MDHEN and SYDVKM. There are 13 residues in the CDR3. CDR3 sequence: CATSEVGYNEQFF. CDR3 DNA: TGTGCCACCTCGGAGGTCGGATACAATGAGCAGTTCTTC.